These 3 T cell receptor beta chains were all obtained from the same sample, sequenced in a study of response to subunit inactivated influenza vaccine. TCRdb re-analysed the RT-PCR reads in MiXCR, keeping a single row per CDR3 protein. The sample includes around 750,000 distinct CDR3 sequences, 21% seen only once; the top ten take more than 8.5%. The starting material was PBMCs from blood, obtained around 5 days after vaccination. The receptors derive from a man aged 45-65 years who received an inactivated influenza vaccine.

This clonotype was seen a handful of times. The chain uses TRBV27 and TRBJ2-3; TRBD2 matches 13 bases. Germline CDR1 and CDR2: MNHEY and SMNVEV (reference sequence). CDR3 length: 18 amino acids. Trimming removed 2 bases from V and 2 bases from J; junction bases left unmatched: 7. The CDR3 sequence is CASSLPGLAGAITDTQYF. The CDR3 DNA is TGTGCCAGCAGTTTACCCGGACTAGCGGGGGCAATCACAGATACGCAGTATTTT.

The chain uses TRBV7-9 and TRBJ2-2, with a weak D call TRBD2 (6 bases). V lost 2 bases to trimming and J lost 4 bases, with 8 bases between them. Germline CDR1 SEHNR, CDR2 FQNEAQ (reference sequence). The CDR3 consists of 14 residues. As DNA, the CDR3 is TGTGCCAGCAGCTTAAAACTAGCCACCGGGGAGCTGTTTTTT. It codes for CASSLKLATGELFF.

This chain connects TRBV28 to TRBJ2-3; 13 bases fit TRBD2. CDR3 length equals 18 residues. After removal of 4 bases from V and 2 bases from J, the junction contained 9 bases not matched to a gene. Germline V CDR1 and CDR2: MDHEN, SYDVKM. The CDR3 sequence is CASSSWSGLAGITDTQYF. As DNA, the CDR3 is TGTGCCAGCAGTTCCTGGTCGGGACTAGCGGGGATCACAGATACGCAGTATTTT.